This entry lists 17 T cell receptor beta chains sequenced from one sample in a study of post-analysis software for immune sequencing data. Notes on the study in general: A handful of TRBV segments, including TRBV5-6, TRBV5-1 and TRBV20-1, were more frequent in patients than controls.

These TCRs' antigens remain unknown. Built from TCR beta cDNA, the libraries had unique molecular identifiers in them. Each CDR3 protein gets one entry after TCRdb re-called the PCR reads with MiXCR. This sample has about 170,000 distinct CDR3 sequences, with roughly 30% found just once. The sample was blood. These receptors were obtained from a girl aged 10 to 17 with multiple sclerosis.

The gene calls are TRBV28 and TRBJ2-3; 8 bases are a match to TRBD1. CDR1 MDHEN and CDR2 SYDVKM come from the germline V gene. V was pared by 5 bases and J by 3 bases, with 19 bases of the junction left unmatched. The CDR3 runs 19 residues. The CDR3 here is CASSPPKDRAPHPTDTQYF. The DNA of the CDR3 is TGTGCCAGCAGTCCTCCCAAGGACAGGGCCCCCCATCCGACAGATACGCAGTATTTT. The complete variable domain, with remaining parts taken from reference TRBV28 and TRBJ2-3, reads DVKVTQSSRYLVKRTGEKVFLECVQDMDHENMFWYRQDPGLGLRLIYFSYDVKMKEKGDIPEGYSVSREKKERFSLILESASTNQTSMYLCASSPPKDRAPHPTDTQYFGPGTRLTVL.

The V gene is TRBV30, the J gene TRBJ1-2; a weak D match, TRBD1 (6 bases). CDR1 is GTSNPN, CDR2 SVGIG, per germline (reference sequence). V lost 3 bases and J lost 7, with 15 bases in between. The CDR3 has 13 residues. The CDR3 region has the DNA TGTGCCTGGAGACCCGTGGGGGGCGTTGGCTACACCTTC. Translating it yields CAWRPVGGVGYTF.

This clonotype has a handful of counts. The J gene is TRBJ2-1, the V gene TRBV5-1; TRBD2 matches at 8 bases. The trim removed 4 bases at V and 4 bases at J, leaving 10 bases unmatched. There are 16 residues in the CDR3. Germline lookup yields CDR1 SGHRS and CDR2 YFSETQ. The CDR3 DNA is TGCGCCAGCAGCCATGAACCCGGGACTAGATACAATGAGCAGTTCTTC. Its protein is CASSHEPGTRYNEQFF.

J is TRBJ2-7 and V is TRBV6-2 or TRBV6-3; 9 bases line up with TRBD2. The CDR3 length is 13 residues. The germline V gene has CDR1 MNHEY and CDR2 SVGEGT. The ends lost 11 bases at V and 5 bases at J; junction bases unmatched: 10. The CDR3 DNA reads TGTGCCTGCACCCTAGCGGGAATGAACGAGCAGTACTTC. Translated: CACTLAGMNEQYF.

The chain has TRBV27 and TRBJ2-1, with 8 positions matching TRBD2. Trimming took 3 bases from V and 9 from J; bases not matched to a gene: 10. This CDR3 is built from 15 residues. Looked up from germline, CDR1 is MNHEY and CDR2 is SMNVEV (reference sequence). The CDR3: CASSFESSGMPEQFF. CDR3 sequence (DNA): TGTGCCAGCAGTTTCGAGAGTAGCGGGATGCCTGAGCAGTTCTTC.

This clonotype was seen at least ten times. The chain is built from TRBV4-1 and TRBJ2-4; the match to TRBD2 covers 9 bases. Germline V CDR1 and CDR2: MGHRA, YSYEKL. The CDR3 spans 15 residues. V was clipped by 2 bases and J by 7 bases; unmatched bases: 6. Written as DNA, the CDR3 is TGCGCCAGCAGCCAATGGACTAGCGCGCGGAACATTCAGTACTTC. Encoded protein: CASSQWTSARNIQYF.

The chain combines TRBV3-1 with TRBJ2-1, with D hard to call. The CDR3 spans 16 residues. Trimming cost V 0 bases and J 0 bases, with 9 bases left between them. In germline, CDR1 is LGHDT, CDR2 YNNKEL (reference sequence). CDR3 protein: CASSQEEWVSYNEQFF. The CDR3 coding sequence is TGTGCCAGCAGCCAAGAAGAATGGGTCTCCTACAATGAGCAGTTCTTC.

This rearrangement joins TRBV19 to TRBJ2-1; no clear D. Trimming took off 6 bases at V and 6 bases at J, with 12 bases between the two ends. Germline V gene sequence: CDR1 LNHDA, CDR2 SQIVND (reference sequence). CDR3 size: 13 residues. CDR3: CASRGIGRNEQFF. CDR3 bases: TGTGCCAGTAGGGGGATAGGGCGCAATGAGCAGTTCTTC.

Ten or more counts support this clonotype. This chain uses TRBV5-1 with TRBJ2-7; D perhaps matches TRBD2 (5 bases). This CDR3 has 17 amino acids. Trimming stripped 5 bases from V and 6 bases from J, with 27 bases between. Germline-derived CDR1 and CDR2 are SGHRS and YFSETQ. The CDR3 loop is CASSFLGVGLVGGEQYF. The CDR3, as DNA: TGCGCCAGCAGTTTCCTGGGAGTGGGCCTAGTTGGTGGCGAGCAGTACTTC.

This chain uses TRBV5-6 with TRBJ1-2, with D perhaps TRBD1 (5 bases). Germline lookup yields CDR1 SGHDT and CDR2 YYEEEE. The CDR3 totals 15 residues. Trimming removed 3 bases at V and 4 bases at J, with 16 bases between. The CDR3 DNA follows: TGTGCCAGCAGCTCGGGACTCCAGGGCGTCTATGGCTACACCTTC. Translating it yields CASSSGLQGVYGYTF.

CDR3 sequence reads: CASSFGTSGRAVEQFF. The CDR3 DNA sequence: TGTGCCAGCAGCTTTGGGACTAGCGGGAGGGCCGTTGAGCAGTTCTTC. The chain joins TRBV11-2 to TRBJ2-1; 16 positions agree with TRBD2. Trimming at V came to 3 bases and at J to 9 bases, leaving 5 bases not matched to a gene. This CDR3 spans 16 amino acids. Germline-derived CDR1 and CDR2 are SGHAT and FQNNGV. Based on the CDR3 plus reference TRBV11-2 and TRBJ2-1, the full variable domain is EAGVAQSPRYKIIEKRQSVAFWCNPISGHATLYWYQQILGQGPKLLIQFQNNGVVDDSQLPKDRFSAERLKGVDSTLKIQPAKLEDSAVYLCASSFGTSGRAVEQFFGPGTRLTVL.

V gene TRBV7-6 combines with J gene TRBJ2-2, with 8 bases aligning to TRBD2. Germline V gene sequence: CDR1 SGHVS, CDR2 FNYEAQ. The CDR3 is made up of 13 amino acids. Unmatched junction bases numbered 5, after V lost 5 bases and J lost 9 bases. CDR3 DNA: TGTGCCAGCAGCCGGGGGGGCGACCGGGAGCTGTTTTTT. It yields the protein CASSRGGDRELFF.

V is TRBV5-1 and J is TRBJ1-1; D is unresolved. Germline loops: CDR1 SGHRS, CDR2 YFSETQ. V lost 8 bases to trimming and J lost 1 base, with 15 bases between them. This CDR3 contains 14 residues. This chain's CDR3 is CASREGLQNTEAFF. Written as DNA, the CDR3 is TGCGCCAGTCGCGAGGGTCTTCAGAACACTGAAGCTTTCTTT.

For this clonotype: A much larger clone lies one base from this, so it may be a read error. J is TRBJ2-1 and V is TRBV4-1; D is ambiguous. V lost 2 bases to trimming and J lost 9 bases, with 14 bases between them. Germline V gives CDR1 MGHRA, CDR2 YSYEKL. This CDR3 has 14 residues. For the CDR3, the DNA is TGCGCCAGCAGCCAACTAACTGGGTGGGGTGAGCAGTTCTTC. Translated, it gives CASSQLTGWGEQFF.

This clonotype was seen many times. The chain has TRBV6-1 and TRBJ1-2, with TRBD1 as a possible D gene (6 bases). The V end was cut by 5 bases, the J end by 6 bases, with 16 bases between. Germline CDR1 MNHNS, CDR2 SASEGT. The CDR3 runs 14 residues. CDR3 in DNA: TGTGCCAGCAGTCAGGGGAGTGAACTGGATGGCTACACCTTC. Translation gives CASSQGSELDGYTF.

This clonotype came up many times. In DNA, the CDR3 is TGTGCCACCAGCAGAGACCTAGGGGCGGGTGGATCCCAGTACTTC. This gives the protein CATSRDLGAGGSQYF. V is TRBV15 and J is TRBJ2-5; either TRBD1 or TRBD2 may supply D (5 bases each). The germline gives CDR1 LNHNV, CDR2 YYDKDF (reference sequence). V lost 0 bases and J 9 bases, leaving 17 bases between the germline ends. The CDR3 has 15 amino acids.

This clonotype was detected many times. V and J are TRBV5-1 and TRBJ2-3; D remains unclear. The CDR3 loop spans 15 amino acids. V lost 1 base and J 3 bases, leaving 12 bases between the germline ends. The germline V gene encodes CDR1 SGHRS and CDR2 YFSETQ. The DNA for the CDR3 is TGCGCCAGCAGCTTGTACGGCACCAATACAGATACGCAGTATTTT. The encoded protein is CASSLYGTNTDTQYF.